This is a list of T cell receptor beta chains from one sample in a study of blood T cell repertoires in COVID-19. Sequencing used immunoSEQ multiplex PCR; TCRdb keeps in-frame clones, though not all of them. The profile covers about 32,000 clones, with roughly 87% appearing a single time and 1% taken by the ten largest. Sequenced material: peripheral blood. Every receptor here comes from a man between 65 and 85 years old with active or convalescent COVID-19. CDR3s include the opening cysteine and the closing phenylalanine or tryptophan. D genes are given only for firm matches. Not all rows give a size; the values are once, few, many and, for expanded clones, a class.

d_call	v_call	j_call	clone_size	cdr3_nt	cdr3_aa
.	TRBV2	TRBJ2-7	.	TGTGCCAGCAACCAGGACGGACACTACGAGCAGTACTTC	CASNQDGHYEQYF
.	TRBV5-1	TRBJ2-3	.	TGCGCCAGCAGCGCTGCGGGAGATACGCAGTATTTT	CASSAAGDTQYF
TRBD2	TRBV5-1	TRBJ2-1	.	TGCGCCAGCAGCGCCTCCGGGACTAGCGGACTGGGGCGGGAGCAGTTCTTC	CASSASGTSGLGREQFF
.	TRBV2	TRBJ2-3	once	TGTGCCAGCGGCGATACGGGACTCTCAGCGGATACGCAGTATTTT	CASGDTGLSADTQYF
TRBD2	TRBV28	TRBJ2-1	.	TGTGCCAGCAGTCCACCGGGACTAGCGGTAAACAATGAGCAGTTCTTC	CASSPPGLAVNNEQFF
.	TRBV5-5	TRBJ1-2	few	TGTGCCAGCAGCTCGCGCAGAGGATATGGCTACACCTTC	CASSSRRGYGYTF
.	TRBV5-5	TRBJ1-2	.	TGTGCCAGCAGCTTGGGACAGCCTAATAACTATGGCTACACCTTC	CASSLGQPNNYGYTF
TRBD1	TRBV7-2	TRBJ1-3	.	TGTGCCAGCGGCAGACAGGGGATAAGGTCGGGAAACACCATATATTTT	CASGRQGIRSGNTIYF
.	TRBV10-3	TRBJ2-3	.	TGTGCCATCAGTGACCCGAGGGAGACCCGCACAGATACGCAGTATTTT	CAISDPRETRTDTQYF
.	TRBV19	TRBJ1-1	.	TGTGCCAGTAGACAGGCAGGGGTCGCGGGGAACACTGAAGCTTTCTTT	CASRQAGVAGNTEAFF
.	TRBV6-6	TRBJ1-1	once	TGTGCCAGCAGAAACCAGGGTTACACTGAAGCTTTCTTT	CASRNQGYTEAFF
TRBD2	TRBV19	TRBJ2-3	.	TGTGCCAGTAGTGGACTAGCAGCCTCAGATACGCAGTATTTT	CASSGLAASDTQYF
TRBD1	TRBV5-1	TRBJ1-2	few	TGCGCCAGCAGCTCGAGGACAGGGGGCTCTGGCTACACCTTC	CASSSRTGGSGYTF
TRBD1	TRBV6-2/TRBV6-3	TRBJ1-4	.	TGTGCCAGCAGTGTCCGGGACAGGGGTACAACTAATGAAAAACTGTTTTTT	CASSVRDRGTTNEKLFF
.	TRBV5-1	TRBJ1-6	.	TGCGCCAGCAGCTTGGAACACCCGCTTAATTCACCCCTCCACTTT	CASSLEHPLNSPLHF
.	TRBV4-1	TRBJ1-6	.	TGCGCCAGCAGCCAAGAGTATGTCCTCCACTTT	CASSQEYVLHF
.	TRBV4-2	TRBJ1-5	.	TGTGCCAGCAGTCAAGGACAGAACAATCAGCCCCAGCATTTT	CASSQGQNNQPQHF